A selection of T cell receptor beta chains follows, all from one sample in a study of OX40 agonist ivuxolimab in advanced cancers. Only in-frame clones appear in the TCRdb table, and some are missing; sequencing was by immunoSEQ multiplex PCR. The table includes 40,000 to 45,000 clones, around 84% detected once. The sequenced sample was CD4+ or CD8+ T cells sorted from blood, obtained in a trial of the OX40 agonist ivuxolimab. These receptors originate from an adult with an advanced solid tumor such as melanoma, head and neck, liver or kidney cancer. CDR3s include the opening cysteine and the closing phenylalanine or tryptophan. The D gene is left open where the match is weak. A clone size is listed for some rows: how often the clone was seen (once, few, many), or a class if it is expanded.

CASRRTGGRETQYF	TGTGCCAGTAGAAGGACAGGGGGCAGAGAGACCCAGTACTTC	-	TRBJ2-5	TRBD1	TRBV19
CASSRTGARETQYF	TGTGCCAGCAGTCGTACAGGGGCACGGGAGACCCAGTACTTC	-	TRBJ2-5	TRBD1	TRBV27
CASSGTARYGYTF	TGTGCCAGCAGCGGAACAGCTCGCTATGGCTACACCTTC	-	TRBJ1-2	-	TRBV7-9
CASSPNLGEETQYF	TGTGCCAGCAGCCCGAACCTTGGGGAAGAGACCCAGTACTTC	-	TRBJ2-5	-	TRBV7-2
CASSALFSDTQYF	TGCGCCAGCAGCGCCCTTTTCTCAGATACGCAGTATTTT	once	TRBJ2-3	-	TRBV10-2
CASNGGAGEQFF	TGCGCCAGCAATGGAGGGGCCGGAGAGCAGTTCTTC	-	TRBJ2-1	-	TRBV5-1
CASSIGPNTGELFF	TGCGCCAGCAGCATAGGTCCGAACACCGGGGAGCTGTTTTTT	-	TRBJ2-2	-	TRBV4-1
CASSAAQGGSYEQYF	TGTGCCAGCAGCGCGGCACAGGGGGGCTCCTACGAGCAGTACTTC	-	TRBJ2-7	TRBD1	TRBV9
CASRTGIWDGYTF	TGTGCCAGCAGGACAGGAATCTGGGATGGCTACACCTTC	-	TRBJ1-2	-	TRBV5-5
CASSFLTWGGNRTQYF	TGTGCCAGCAGCTTCCTGACGTGGGGGGGTAATCGGACCCAGTACTTC	-	TRBJ2-5	TRBD2	TRBV11-2
CASSETSNSYNEQFF	TGTGCCAGCAGTGAGACTAGTAACTCCTACAATGAGCAGTTCTTC	-	TRBJ2-1	-	TRBV2
CASSPAGGPAGELFF	TGTGCCAGCAGCCCGGCGGGGGGCCCGGCAGGGGAGCTGTTTTTT	-	TRBJ2-2	TRBD2	TRBV11-2
CASSFGGGGGAGDTQYF	TGTGCCAGCAGTTTTGGAGGGGGCGGGGGGGCCGGAGATACGCAGTATTTT	-	TRBJ2-3	TRBD2	TRBV27
CASSVDQGQGTGYTF	TGTGCCAGCAGCGTAGATCAAGGACAGGGGACTGGCTACACCTTC	-	TRBJ1-2	TRBD1	TRBV9
CASSWWGGSYNEQFF	TGTGCCAGCAGCTGGTGGGGGGGGTCCTACAATGAGCAGTTCTTC	-	TRBJ2-1	TRBD2	TRBV5-4
CASSRWTGHTEAFF	TGTGCCAGCAGCCGATGGACAGGACACACTGAAGCTTTCTTT	-	TRBJ1-1	TRBD1	TRBV14
CASNTTREYETYGYTF	TGTGCCAGCAACACTACCCGAGAGTACGAGACCTATGGCTACACCTTC	once	TRBJ1-2	-	TRBV5-2
CASSGFSADPGELFF	TGCGCCAGCAGTGGTTTTTCGGCCGACCCCGGGGAGCTGTTTTTT	-	TRBJ2-2	-	TRBV10-1
CASSVEGNEQFF	TGTGCCAGCAGCGTAGAGGGGAATGAGCAGTTCTTC	-	TRBJ2-1	-	TRBV9
CASSQSGSAQHF	TGTGCCAGCAGCCAAAGTGGATCAGCCCAGCATTTT	-	TRBJ1-5	-	TRBV6-5
CASSVGTGLNQPQHF	TGTGCCAGCAGCGTAGGAACAGGCCTCAATCAGCCCCAGCATTTT	-	TRBJ1-5	-	TRBV9
CATSRGTGFSDTGELFF	TGTGCCACCAGCAGAGGAACAGGCTTTAGTGACACCGGGGAGCTGTTTTTT	-	TRBJ2-2	-	TRBV15
CASSLNRGYEQYF	TGTGCCAGCAGCTTAAACAGGGGCTACGAGCAGTACTTC	once	TRBJ2-7	TRBD1	TRBV7-9
CASSQDSSNADTQYF	TGCGCCAGCAGCCAAGACAGTAGTAACGCAGATACGCAGTATTTT	once	TRBJ2-3	-	TRBV4-3
CASSYETPDRGRGTGELFF	TGTGCCAGCAGCTACGAAACCCCTGACAGGGGTCGGGGCACCGGGGAGCTGTTTTTT	-	TRBJ2-2	TRBD1	TRBV11-2
CASSLSWGTQETQYF	TGTGCCAGCAGCTTGAGCTGGGGGACCCAAGAGACCCAGTACTTC	-	TRBJ2-5	-	TRBV5-4
CASRGLAGTDTQYF	TGTGCCAGCAGGGGACTAGCGGGGACAGATACGCAGTATTTT	-	TRBJ2-3	TRBD2	TRBV28
CASTEQGADTGELFF	TGTGCCAGTACTGAGCAGGGGGCCGACACCGGGGAGCTGTTTTTT	-	TRBJ2-2	TRBD1	TRBV19
CASSSTVDGYTF	TGCGCCAGCAGCTCGACAGTGGATGGCTACACCTTC	-	TRBJ1-2	-	TRBV5-1
CASSLVPASGGRIETQYF	TGTGCCAGCAGCTTAGTTCCGGCTAGCGGGGGGCGGATAGAGACCCAGTACTTC	-	TRBJ2-5	TRBD2	TRBV7-6
CASSQGFQGAVGYGYTF	TGTGCCAGCAGCCAAGGATTTCAGGGGGCGGTTGGCTATGGCTACACCTTC	-	TRBJ1-2	TRBD1	TRBV14
CASSESSGGGWREPQHF	TGTGCCAGCAGCGAGAGCTCAGGGGGCGGATGGCGTGAGCCCCAGCATTTT	-	TRBJ1-5	TRBD1	TRBV7-8
CASSEMIGHRETQYF	TGCGCCAGCAGCGAGATGATAGGGCATCGGGAGACCCAGTACTTC	-	TRBJ2-5	-	TRBV4-3
CASSHPGQGSSPLHF	TGCGCCAGCAGCCATCCGGGACAGGGAAGTTCACCCCTCCACTTT	-	TRBJ1-6	TRBD1	TRBV4-1
CASSPTTHGYTF	TGTGCCAGCAGTCCAACGACACACGGCTACACCTTC	-	TRBJ1-2	-	TRBV6-6
CASPGGGKKYF	TGTGCCAGCCCTGGAGGGGGGAAAAAGTACTTC	-	TRBJ2-7	-	TRBV2
CASSQAFQGGTEAFF	TGCGCCAGCAGCCAAGCGTTCCAGGGGGGCACTGAAGCTTTCTTT	-	TRBJ1-1	TRBD1	TRBV4-1
CASSYSRVMNTEAFF	TGTGCCAGCAGTTACTCAAGGGTCATGAACACTGAAGCTTTCTTT	few	TRBJ1-1	-	TRBV6-4
CASSVGRATFRETQYF	TGTGCCAGCAGCGTAGGTCGGGCAACGTTCCGCGAGACCCAGTACTTC	-	TRBJ2-5	-	TRBV9